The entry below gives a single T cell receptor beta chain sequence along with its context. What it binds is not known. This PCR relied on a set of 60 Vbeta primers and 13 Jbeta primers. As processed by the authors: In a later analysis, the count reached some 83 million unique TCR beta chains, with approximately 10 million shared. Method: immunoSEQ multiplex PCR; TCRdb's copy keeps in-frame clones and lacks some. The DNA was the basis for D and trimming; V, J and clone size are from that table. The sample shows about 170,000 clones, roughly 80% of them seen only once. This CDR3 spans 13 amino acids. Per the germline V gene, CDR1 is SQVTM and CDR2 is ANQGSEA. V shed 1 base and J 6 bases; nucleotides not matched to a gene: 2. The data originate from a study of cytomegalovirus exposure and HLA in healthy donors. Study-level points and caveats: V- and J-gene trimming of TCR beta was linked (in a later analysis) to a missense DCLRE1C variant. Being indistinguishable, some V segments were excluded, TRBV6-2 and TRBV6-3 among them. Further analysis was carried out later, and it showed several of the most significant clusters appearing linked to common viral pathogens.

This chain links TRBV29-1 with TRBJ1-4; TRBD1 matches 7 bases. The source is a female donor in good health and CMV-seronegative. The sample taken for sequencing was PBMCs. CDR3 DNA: TGCAGCGTTGAAGTAGGGGGCGATGAAAAACTGTTTTTT. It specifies CSVEVGGDEKLFF.